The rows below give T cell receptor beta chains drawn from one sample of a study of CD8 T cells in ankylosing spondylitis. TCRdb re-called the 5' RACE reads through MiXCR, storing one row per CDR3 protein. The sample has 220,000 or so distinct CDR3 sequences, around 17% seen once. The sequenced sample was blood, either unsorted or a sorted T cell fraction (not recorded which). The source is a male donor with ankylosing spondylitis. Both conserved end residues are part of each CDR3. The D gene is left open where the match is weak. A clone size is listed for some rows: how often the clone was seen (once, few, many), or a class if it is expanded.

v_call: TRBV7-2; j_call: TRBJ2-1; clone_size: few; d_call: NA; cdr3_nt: TGTGCCAGCAGCCTTACTTACAATGAGCAGTTCTTC; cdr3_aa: CASSLTYNEQFF
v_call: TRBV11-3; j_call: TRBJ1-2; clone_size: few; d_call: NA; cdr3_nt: TGTGCCAGCAGCTTAACGGTTAACTATGGCTACACCTTC; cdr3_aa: CASSLTVNYGYTF
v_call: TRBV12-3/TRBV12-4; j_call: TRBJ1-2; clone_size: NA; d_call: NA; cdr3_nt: TGTGCCAGCAGCCTCGACAGCGTCTATGGCTACACCTTC; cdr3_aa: CASSLDSVYGYTF
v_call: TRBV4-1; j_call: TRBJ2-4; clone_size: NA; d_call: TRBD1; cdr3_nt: TGCGCCAGCAGCCAGGCAACCTCCCGGGACAGGGAATTAAACATTCAGTACTTC; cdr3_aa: CASSQATSRDRELNIQYF
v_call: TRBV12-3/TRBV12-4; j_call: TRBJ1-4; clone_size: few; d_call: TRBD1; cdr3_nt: TGTGCCAGCAGTCACAGGGGACTGGGAAAACTGTTTTTT; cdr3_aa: CASSHRGLGKLFF
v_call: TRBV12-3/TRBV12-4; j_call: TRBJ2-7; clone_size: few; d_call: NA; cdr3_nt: TGTGCCAGCAGGGAGACAGCGAACTACGAGCAGTACTTC; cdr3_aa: CASRETANYEQYF
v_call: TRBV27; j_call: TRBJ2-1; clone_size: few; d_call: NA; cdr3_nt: TGTGCCAGCAGTTTATGGGCAGGCAACAATGAGCAGTTCTTC; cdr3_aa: CASSLWAGNNEQFF
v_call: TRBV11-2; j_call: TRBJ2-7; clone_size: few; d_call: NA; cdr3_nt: TGTGCCAGCAGCTTCGCGGGGAGGGAGCAGTACTTC; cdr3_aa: CASSFAGREQYF
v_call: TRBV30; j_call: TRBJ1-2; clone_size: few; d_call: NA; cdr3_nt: TGTGCCTGGAGCGAAGTCCGAGTTTACTATGGCTACACCTTC; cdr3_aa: CAWSEVRVYYGYTF
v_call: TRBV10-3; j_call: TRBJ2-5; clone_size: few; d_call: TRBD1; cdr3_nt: TGTGCCATCAGCACAGGGGCGGTGGAGACCCAGTACTTC; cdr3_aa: CAISTGAVETQYF
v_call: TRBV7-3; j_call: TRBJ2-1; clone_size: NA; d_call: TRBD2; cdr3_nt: TGTGCCAGCAGCCCAAAATCCAATCGCGGGGGTCCCTCCTACAATGAGCAGTTCTTC; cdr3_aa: CASSPKSNRGGPSYNEQFF
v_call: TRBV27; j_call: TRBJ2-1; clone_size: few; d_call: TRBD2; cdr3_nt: TGTGCCAGCGGGCCTAGCGGGTTTGTTCCGTTCTTC; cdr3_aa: CASGPSGFVPFF
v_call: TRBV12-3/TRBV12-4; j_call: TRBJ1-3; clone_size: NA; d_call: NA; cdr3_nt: TGTGCCAGCAGCATCAGACCGGACGGGGACTCTGGAAACACCATATATTTT; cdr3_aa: CASSIRPDGDSGNTIYF
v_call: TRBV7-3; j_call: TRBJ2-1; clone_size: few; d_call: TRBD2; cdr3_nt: TGTGCCAGCAGCCCATATGGGGACTACCACTACAATGAGCAGTTCTTC; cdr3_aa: CASSPYGDYHYNEQFF
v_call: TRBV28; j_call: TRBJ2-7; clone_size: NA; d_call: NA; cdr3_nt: TGTGCCAGCACCCCCCCCCGAGGGGAGCAGTACTTC; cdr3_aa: CASTPPRGEQYF
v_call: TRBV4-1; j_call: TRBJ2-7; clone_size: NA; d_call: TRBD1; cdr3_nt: TGCGCCAGCAGCCAAGACGTGACAGGGGTTGAGCAGTACTTC; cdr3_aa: CASSQDVTGVEQYF
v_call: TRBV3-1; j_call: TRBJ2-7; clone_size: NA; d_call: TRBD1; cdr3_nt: TGTGCCAGCAGCCAACCCGGACAGGGCAGGAACGAGCAGTACTTC; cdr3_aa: CASSQPGQGRNEQYF
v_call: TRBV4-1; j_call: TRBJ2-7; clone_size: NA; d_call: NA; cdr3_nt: TGCGCCAGCAGCCAAACAGGGATCAACGAGCAGTACTTC; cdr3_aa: CASSQTGINEQYF
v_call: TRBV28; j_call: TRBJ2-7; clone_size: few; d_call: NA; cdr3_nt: TGTGCCAGTAGACTAAGGAGTGGAGGCTCCTACGAGCAGTACTTC; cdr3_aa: CASRLRSGGSYEQYF
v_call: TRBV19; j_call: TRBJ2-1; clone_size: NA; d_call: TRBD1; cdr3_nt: TGTGCCAGTAGTATAGGGACAGGGGGCCTCAATGAGCAGTTCTTC; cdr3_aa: CASSIGTGGLNEQFF
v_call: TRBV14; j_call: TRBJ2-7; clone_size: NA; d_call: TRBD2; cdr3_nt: TGTGCCAGCAGCCAACTAGCGGGAGAACCCTACGAGCAGTACTTC; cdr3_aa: CASSQLAGEPYEQYF
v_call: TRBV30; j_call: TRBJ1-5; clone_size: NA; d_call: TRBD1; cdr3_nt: TGTGCCTGGGCCGGGACAGGGGCCAATCAGCCCCAGCATTTT; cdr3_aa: CAWAGTGANQPQHF
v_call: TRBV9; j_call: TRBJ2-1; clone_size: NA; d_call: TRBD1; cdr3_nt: TGTGCCAGCAGCGAGACAGGGTCCACCTACAATGAGCAGTTCTTC; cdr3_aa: CASSETGSTYNEQFF
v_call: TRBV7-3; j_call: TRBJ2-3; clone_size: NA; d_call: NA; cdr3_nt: TGTGCCAGCAGCTCCAACGTGGGTGGGGGGACAGATACGCAGTATTTT; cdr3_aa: CASSSNVGGGTDTQYF
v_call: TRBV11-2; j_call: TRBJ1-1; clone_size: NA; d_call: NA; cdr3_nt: TGTGCCAGCAGCTACCTCCCCCCGGGTGGGGGAGGTGAAGCTTTCTTT; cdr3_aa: CASSYLPPGGGGEAFF
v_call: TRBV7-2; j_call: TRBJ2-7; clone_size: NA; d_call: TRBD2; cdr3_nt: TGTGCCAGCAGCTTTATCGGCGGGAGTTCTAGCGAGCAGTACTTC; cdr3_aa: CASSFIGGSSSEQYF
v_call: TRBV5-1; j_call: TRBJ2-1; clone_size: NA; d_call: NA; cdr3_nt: TGCGCCAGCAGCTTGACCGGACAAAGCTCCTACAATGAGCAGTTCTTC; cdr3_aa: CASSLTGQSSYNEQFF
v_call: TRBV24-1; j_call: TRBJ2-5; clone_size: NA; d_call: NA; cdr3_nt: TGTGCCACCAGTGATCCGGGGGAAGGACCCCCAGAGACCCAGTACTTC; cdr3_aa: CATSDPGEGPPETQYF
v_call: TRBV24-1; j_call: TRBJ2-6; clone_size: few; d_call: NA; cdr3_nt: TGTGCCACCAGCGGACAGACCTCTGGGGCCAACGTCCTGACTTTC; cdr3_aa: CATSGQTSGANVLTF
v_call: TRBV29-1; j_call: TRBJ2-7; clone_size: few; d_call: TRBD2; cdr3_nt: TGCAGCGCCGCACTAGCGAACTCCTACGAGCAGTACTTC; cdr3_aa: CSAALANSYEQYF
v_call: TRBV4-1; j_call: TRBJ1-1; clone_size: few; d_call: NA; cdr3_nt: TGCGCCAGCAGCCACAGACAGGAGGGCACTGAAGCTTTCTTT; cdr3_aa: CASSHRQEGTEAFF
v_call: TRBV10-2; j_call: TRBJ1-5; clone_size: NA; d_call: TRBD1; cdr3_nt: TGCGCCAGCAGTGAGTTCTGGACAGGGGGCTCTGATCAGCCCCAGCATTTT; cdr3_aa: CASSEFWTGGSDQPQHF
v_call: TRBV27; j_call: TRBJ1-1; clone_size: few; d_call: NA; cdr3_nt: TGTGCCAGCAGTTTCCTGGGCGCCACTGAAGCTTTCTTT; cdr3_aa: CASSFLGATEAFF
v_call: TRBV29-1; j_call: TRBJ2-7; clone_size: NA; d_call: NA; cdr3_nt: TGCAGCGTCGAAGGGCTTTCTCTCGGCGGCTACGAGCAGTACTTC; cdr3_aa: CSVEGLSLGGYEQYF
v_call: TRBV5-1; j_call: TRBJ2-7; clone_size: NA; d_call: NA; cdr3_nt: TGCGCCAGCAGCCACGAGGGGATAACCTACGAGCAGTACTTC; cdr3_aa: CASSHEGITYEQYF
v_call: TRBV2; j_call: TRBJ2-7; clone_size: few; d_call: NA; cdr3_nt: TGTGCCAGCAGCGGAGGCCTCACATCCTACGAGCAGTACTTC; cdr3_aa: CASSGGLTSYEQYF
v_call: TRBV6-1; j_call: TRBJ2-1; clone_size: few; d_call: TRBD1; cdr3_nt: TGTGCCAGCATGACCCGGGACAGGGGCTACAATGAGCAGTTCTTC; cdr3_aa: CASMTRDRGYNEQFF
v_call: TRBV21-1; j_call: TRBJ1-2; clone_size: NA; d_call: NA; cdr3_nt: TGTGCCAGCAGCACGCGGAAACTCAGGGATGGCTACACCTTC; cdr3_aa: CASSTRKLRDGYTF
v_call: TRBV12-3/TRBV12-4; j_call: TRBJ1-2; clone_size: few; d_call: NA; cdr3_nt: TGTGCCAGCAGTCCCCGACAGTACTATGGCTACACCTTC; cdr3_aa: CASSPRQYYGYTF
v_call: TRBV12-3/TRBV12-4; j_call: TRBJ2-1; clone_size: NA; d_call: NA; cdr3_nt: TGTGCCAGCACCGAGGACGGAATCGGGGAGCAGTTCTTC; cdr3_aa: CASTEDGIGEQFF
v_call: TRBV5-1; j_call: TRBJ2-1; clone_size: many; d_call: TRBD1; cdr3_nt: TGCGCCAGCAGCTTGCCTTCAGACAGGGCAATGGGTGAGCAGTTCTTC; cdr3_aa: CASSLPSDRAMGEQFF
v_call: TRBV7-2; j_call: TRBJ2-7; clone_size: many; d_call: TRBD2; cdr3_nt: TGTGCCAGCAGCTTCGTTAGCGGGAACTACGAGCAGTACTTC; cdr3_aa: CASSFVSGNYEQYF
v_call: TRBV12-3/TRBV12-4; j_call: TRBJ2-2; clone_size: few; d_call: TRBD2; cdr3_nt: TGTGCCAGCAGGTGGGACTACCACACCGGGGAGCTGTTTTTT; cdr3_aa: CASRWDYHTGELFF
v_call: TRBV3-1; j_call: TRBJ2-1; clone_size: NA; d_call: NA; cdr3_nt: TGTGCCAGCAGCCAAGATAGTTCCTTCTACAATGAGCAGTTCTTC; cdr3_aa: CASSQDSSFYNEQFF
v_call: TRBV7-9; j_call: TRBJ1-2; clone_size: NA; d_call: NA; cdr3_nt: TGTGCCAGCAGCGGTGGACAGCTCTATGGCTACACCTTC; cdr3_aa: CASSGGQLYGYTF
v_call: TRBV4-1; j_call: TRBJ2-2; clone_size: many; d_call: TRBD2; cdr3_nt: TGCGCCAGCAGCCTAGCGGGGGACAACACCGGGGAGCTGTTTTTT; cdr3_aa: CASSLAGDNTGELFF
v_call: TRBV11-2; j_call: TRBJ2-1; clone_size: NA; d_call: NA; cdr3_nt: TGTGCCAGCAGCTGGACTTTAAATGAGCAGTTCTTC; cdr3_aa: CASSWTLNEQFF
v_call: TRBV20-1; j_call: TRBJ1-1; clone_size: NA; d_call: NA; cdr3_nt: TGCAGTGCCCAATTAGGAGGGGCTGAAGCTTTCTTT; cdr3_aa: CSAQLGGAEAFF
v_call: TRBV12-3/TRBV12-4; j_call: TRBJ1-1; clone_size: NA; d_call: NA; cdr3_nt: TGTGCCAGCAGTGGGCTGGGGGCGGGAATGAACACTGAAGCTTTCTTT; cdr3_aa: CASSGLGAGMNTEAFF
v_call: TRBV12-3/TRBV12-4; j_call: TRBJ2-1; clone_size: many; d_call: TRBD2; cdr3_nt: TGTGCCAGCAGTTTAGGAAGGAGCGGGATTGAGAATGAGCAGTTCTTC; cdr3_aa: CASSLGRSGIENEQFF
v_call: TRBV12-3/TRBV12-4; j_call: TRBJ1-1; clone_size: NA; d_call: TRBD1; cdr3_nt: TGTGCCAGCAGTGGAGGGGGCTGGACTGAAGCTTTCTTT; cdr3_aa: CASSGGGWTEAFF
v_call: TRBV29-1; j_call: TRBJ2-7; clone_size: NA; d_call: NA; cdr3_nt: TGCAGCGTTGAAAGGAGTGGGTCTTTAGGGTACGAGCAGTACTTC; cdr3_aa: CSVERSGSLGYEQYF